This T cell receptor (beta chain) came from a study of blood T cells in healthy people across ages. Healthy Caucasian individuals from Russia aged about 6 to 95 were enrolled as donors. No fewer than 6 million PBMCs went into each sample. Concerning this clonotype itself: What it binds is not known.

J gave up 8 bases and V 5 bases, and 9 bases lay outside the gene matches. In germline, CDR1 is SGHTA, CDR2 FQGTGA. The CDR3 is 14 amino acids. Using a J-beta primer mix together with a sample-barcoded 5' primer, a second PCR was run for roughly 7 to 11 cycles. TCRdb re-derived calls from the 5' RACE reads in MiXCR, one entry per CDR3 protein. The sample lists about 1.6 million distinct CDR3 sequences, around 35% seen once, with around 11% in the top ten. Study conclusions and caveats: A greater number of naive CD4+ cells and higher diversity distinguished long-lived donors from aged donors.

The J gene is TRBJ1-2, the V gene TRBV7-3, with 9 bases matching TRBD1. Input material: blood. The receptor's source is a woman aged 25 to 39 in good health. The CDR3 DNA follows: TGTGCCAGCAGCACTACAGGGGGCGTAGAGGGCTACACCTTC. Translated: CASSTTGGVEGYTF.